Listed below are T cell receptor beta chains from one sample, sequenced in a study of CD8+ T cells in alopecia areata. Clones were sequenced by immunoSEQ multiplex PCR, and TCRdb holds only the in-frame ones, with some missing. The sample lists about 200,000 clones, over 45% occurring once. The sample consisted of CD4+ T cells sorted from blood, taken at week 24, from a patient treated with tofacitinib. Every receptor here comes from a human donor with alopecia areata. Each CDR3 is given with its conserved first and last residue. Each record gives: D gene, clone size, V gene, J gene, CDR3 DNA, CDR3 protein. A D gene is named only where the DNA matches it firmly. Clone size is not always given. Where it is, it says once, few, many or a class for expanded clones.

>TRBD1|.|TRBV29-1|TRBJ2-3
TGCAGCGGGGGGACAGGAACAGATACGCAGTATTTT
CSGGTGTDTQYF
>.|.|TRBV11-2|TRBJ2-5
TGTGCCAGCAGCCACCCCGGGACTGCAAAAGAGACCCAGTACTTC
CASSHPGTAKETQYF
>.|.|TRBV5-5|TRBJ1-2
TGTGCCAGCAGCTTGGATGGAGGAATCCCACTCGGCTACACCTTC
CASSLDGGIPLGYTF
>TRBD1|few|TRBV5-4|TRBJ2-1
TGTGCCAGCAGCGTACAGGGGGCGCACAATGAGCAGTTCTTC
CASSVQGAHNEQFF
>TRBD1|once|TRBV18|TRBJ1-5
TGTGCCAGCTCCCTCCTACAGGGGGAAAATCAGCCCCAGCATTTT
CASSLLQGENQPQHF
>TRBD1|.|TRBV19|TRBJ2-1
TGTGCCAGTAGCCGCGGACAGGGGGATTTTGGCAATGAGCAGTTCTTC
CASSRGQGDFGNEQFF
>TRBD1|.|TRBV5-1|TRBJ2-7
TGCGCCAGCAGCTTGGATGGGGGACAGGGGTCCTACGAGCAGTACTTC
CASSLDGGQGSYEQYF
>.|.|TRBV6-5|TRBJ1-2
TGTGCCAGCAGTTACTCGGGGGACTATGGCTACACCTTC
CASSYSGDYGYTF
>.|.|TRBV6-5|TRBJ1-1
TGTGCCAGCAGTTACGCACAGGCCCCGGTGAACACTGAAGCTTTCTTT
CASSYAQAPVNTEAFF
>.|many|TRBV7-3|TRBJ2-2
TGTGCCAGCAGCTTACTAGCGAGCGGGGAGCTGTTTTTT
CASSLLASGELFF
>.|few|TRBV9|TRBJ2-3
TGTGCCAGCAGCGTAGATTTAGATACGCAGTATTTT
CASSVDLDTQYF
>.|.|TRBV9|TRBJ1-1
TGTGCCAGCGGGAGGGGCAGGGAGAACACTGAAGCTTTCTTT
CASGRGRENTEAFF
>.|.|TRBV7-6|TRBJ1-2
TGTGCCAGCAGCCCAAACGGGCGAGGCTATGGCTACACCTTC
CASSPNGRGYGYTF
>.|.|TRBV5-1|TRBJ1-1
TGCGCCAGCAGCTTGGACAGGAACACTGAAGCTTTCTTT
CASSLDRNTEAFF
>.|.|TRBV5-6|TRBJ2-7
TGTGCCAGCAGCTTGTGGAACGCCTACGAGCAGTACTTC
CASSLWNAYEQYF
>.|.|TRBV30|TRBJ2-3
TGTGCCTGGAGTCCGGGACTCACAGATACGCAGTATTTT
CAWSPGLTDTQYF
>TRBD1|few|TRBV16|TRBJ2-2
TGTGCCAGCAGCCGCACAGGGGCCACCGGGGAGCTGTTTTTT
CASSRTGATGELFF
>.|.|TRBV9|TRBJ1-2
TGTGCCAGCAGCGTTACAGGGACGGGGGATGGCTACACCTTC
CASSVTGTGDGYTF
>TRBD1|.|TRBV27|TRBJ2-1
TGTGCCAGCAGTTTCCTTACCGGACAGGGCCCATGGTTCTTC
CASSFLTGQGPWFF
>.|few|TRBV5-4|TRBJ1-1
TGTGCCAGCAGTACTCCGAGGGGGGACACTGAAGCTTTCTTT
CASSTPRGDTEAFF
>.|few|TRBV29-1|TRBJ2-5
TGCAGCGCCGTACCCGGACAAGAGACCCAGTACTTC
CSAVPGQETQYF
>.|.|TRBV5-6|TRBJ2-2
TGTGCCAGCAGCTTGGCCGACAGTGACACCGGGGAGCTGTTTTTT
CASSLADSDTGELFF
>.|.|TRBV5-4|TRBJ2-1
TGTGCCAGCAGCTTGGCCGGCCAATACAATGAGCAGTTCTTC
CASSLAGQYNEQFF
>.|.|TRBV29-1|TRBJ2-1
TGCAGCGTTGTCGAGAATGAGCAGTTCTTC
CSVVENEQFF
>.|.|TRBV2|TRBJ2-5
TGTGCCAGCAGCGCCACAGGGTCGGAGACCCAGTACTTC
CASSATGSETQYF
>.|.|TRBV30|TRBJ1-1
TGTGCCTGGAGTGTACAAAATGGGAACACTGAAGCTTTCTTT
CAWSVQNGNTEAFF
>TRBD2|.|TRBV29-1|TRBJ2-5
TGCAGCGTTGAAAGGACTAGCGGGCAGGAGACCCAGTACTTC
CSVERTSGQETQYF
>.|few|TRBV27|TRBJ2-7
TGTGCCAGCAGTTTACGGGGGACCTACGAGCAGTACTTC
CASSLRGTYEQYF
>.|.|TRBV5-4|TRBJ2-2
TGTGCCAGCAGCTTGAGCAGGGGCAACACCGGGGAGCTGTTTTTT
CASSLSRGNTGELFF
>.|few|TRBV30|TRBJ1-5
TGTGCCTGGAGGCGGGGGGGCAATCAGCCCCAGCATTTT
CAWRRGGNQPQHF
>TRBD2|.|TRBV18|TRBJ2-5
TGTGCCAGCTCACCCACGGCGGGAGGAACCAAGGAGACCCAGTACTTC
CASSPTAGGTKETQYF
>TRBD2|.|TRBV25-1|TRBJ2-7
TGTGCCAGCAGTGAAAGCGGGACCTGGGAGCAGTACTTC
CASSESGTWEQYF
>.|few|TRBV20-1|TRBJ2-5
TGCAGTGCTAGACTCCAAGAGACCCAGTACTTC
CSARLQETQYF
>.|few|TRBV27|TRBJ2-7
TGTGCCAGCAGTCCTCACGGCTCCTACGAGCAGTACTTC
CASSPHGSYEQYF
>.|.|TRBV25-1|TRBJ2-3
TGTGCCAGCAGTGAATTTGAGGGTAGGGGGACGACAGATACGCAGTATTTT
CASSEFEGRGTTDTQYF
>TRBD2|few|TRBV7-6|TRBJ2-1
TGTGCCAGCAGCTTGAGGCCGGGACTAGCGGGGGGGACCTACAATGAGCAGTTCTTC
CASSLRPGLAGGTYNEQFF
>.|.|TRBV23-1|TRBJ1-2
TGCGCCAGCACCTCGGGGGAAACTAACTATGGCTACACCTTC
CASTSGETNYGYTF
>TRBD1|few|TRBV5-6|TRBJ1-2
TGTGCCAGCAGCCGAACAGGGGGCGAAGGCTACACCTTC
CASSRTGGEGYTF
>TRBD1|few|TRBV9|TRBJ1-2
TGTGCCAGCAGCCTAACAGGGGAGGGTGGCTACACCTTC
CASSLTGEGGYTF
>TRBD1|.|TRBV27|TRBJ2-7
TGTGCCAGCAGCCCACGGGACAGAGCCTACGAGCAGTACTTC
CASSPRDRAYEQYF
>TRBD1|.|TRBV9|TRBJ1-2
TGTGCCAGCAGCCCAGGGACAGGGAGTAGCTATGGCTACACCTTC
CASSPGTGSSYGYTF
>.|.|TRBV15|TRBJ2-7
TGTGCCACCAGCAGAGATCCGGCCGATGAAATGAGAGCCTACGAGCAGTACTTC
CATSRDPADEMRAYEQYF
>.|.|TRBV30|TRBJ1-2
TGTGCCTGGAGTGTACCACAGGGTAGGGGCTACACCTTC
CAWSVPQGRGYTF
>TRBD1|once|TRBV30|TRBJ1-2
TGTGCCTGGAGTGTACATACAGGGGCCACCTATGGCTACACCTTC
CAWSVHTGATYGYTF
>TRBD2|.|TRBV4-3|TRBJ2-3
TGCGCCAGCAGCCAAGCGGGGGGGCAGTCAGATACGCAGTATTTT
CASSQAGGQSDTQYF
>.|.|TRBV5-1|TRBJ1-1
TGCGCCAGCAGCCTAGGGGCTCGGAACACTGAAGCTTTCTTT
CASSLGARNTEAFF
>TRBD1|.|TRBV2|TRBJ1-1
TGTGCCAGCAGTTTTCGGACAGGGCTGAACACTGAAGCTTTCTTT
CASSFRTGLNTEAFF